A selection of T cell receptor beta chains follows, all from one sample in a study of blood T cell repertoires in COVID-19. Only in-frame clones appear in the TCRdb table, and some are missing; sequencing was by immunoSEQ multiplex PCR. The data show approximately 170,000 clones, 84% seen once. The source material was peripheral blood. These receptors all come from a man aged 40-49 years who had recovered from COVID-19. Both conserved end residues are part of each CDR3. Each record gives: J gene, V gene, clone size, D gene, CDR3 protein, CDR3 DNA. A D gene is named only where the DNA matches it firmly. Clone size is not always given. Where it is, it says once, few, many or a class for expanded clones.

TRBJ1-1,TRBV5-4,NA,TRBD1,CASSTLQGRRGTEAFF,TGTGCCAGCAGCACGTTACAGGGGAGGAGGGGCACTGAAGCTTTCTTT
TRBJ2-7,TRBV27,NA,TRBD1,CASGRQGPYEQYF,TGTGCCAGCGGAAGACAGGGACCCTACGAGCAGTACTTC
TRBJ1-3,TRBV28,NA,NA,CASSSQTGSGNTIYF,TGTGCCAGCAGTTCGCAGACAGGCTCGGGAAACACCATATATTTT
TRBJ2-5,TRBV7-2,NA,TRBD2,CASSFQRGPRETQYF,TGTGCCAGCAGCTTTCAGCGGGGGCCCCGGGAGACCCAGTACTTC
TRBJ2-1,TRBV10-3,NA,NA,CAISEGGGAGNEQFF,TGTGCCATCAGTGAAGGAGGGGGGGCGGGAAATGAGCAGTTCTTC
TRBJ2-5,TRBV9,NA,TRBD2,CASSLYRTSGVETQYF,TGTGCCAGCAGCCTATACAGGACTAGCGGGGTGGAGACCCAGTACTTC
TRBJ1-1,TRBV5-8,NA,TRBD1,CASSLARGSTEAFF,TGTGCCAGCAGCTTGGCCAGGGGGAGCACTGAAGCTTTCTTT
TRBJ1-2,TRBV19,NA,NA,CATRHFGYGYTF,TGTGCCACCAGGCATTTTGGCTATGGCTACACCTTC
TRBJ2-2,TRBV7-9,NA,NA,CASNRGDTGELFF,TGTGCCAGCAATCGCGGGGACACCGGGGAGCTGTTTTTT
TRBJ2-3,TRBV5-1,NA,NA,CASSPDYHHTDTQYF,TGCGCCAGCAGCCCCGACTACCACCACACAGATACGCAGTATTTT
TRBJ2-1,TRBV6-5,NA,NA,CASSYSMGAWNEQFF,TGTGCCAGCAGTTACTCGATGGGGGCCTGGAATGAGCAGTTCTTC
TRBJ1-2,TRBV4-2,NA,TRBD1,CASSQDYSGQGLGYTF,TGTGCCAGCAGCCAAGATTACTCGGGACAGGGTCTTGGCTACACCTTC
TRBJ2-3,TRBV7-8,NA,NA,CASSTGLRGYF,TGTGCCAGCAGTACGGGACTTCGGGGGTATTTT
TRBJ1-3,TRBV2,NA,TRBD1,CASSNRQGIGNTIYF,TGTGCCAGCAGTAACAGACAGGGGATTGGCAACACCATATATTTT
TRBJ1-5,TRBV30,NA,NA,CAWSIRPNQPQHF,TGTGCCTGGAGTATCAGGCCCAATCAGCCCCAGCATTTT
TRBJ2-2,TRBV4-3,NA,TRBD2,CASSQEGTSGRVWGTGELFF,TGCGCCAGCAGCCAAGAGGGGACTAGCGGGAGGGTATGGGGCACCGGGGAGCTGTTTTTT
TRBJ2-1,TRBV14,NA,NA,CASSQRWGGQVEQFF,TGTGCCAGCAGCCAAAGGTGGGGGGGACAGGTGGAGCAGTTCTTC
TRBJ1-6,TRBV3-1/TRBV3-2,few,NA,CASSQGSRVSSPLHF,TGTGCCAGCAGCCAAGGCTCCAGGGTTAGCTCACCCCTCCACTTT
TRBJ1-5,TRBV5-6,NA,TRBD1,CASSKTGGGQPQHF,TGTGCCAGCAGCAAGACAGGGGGCGGTCAGCCCCAGCATTTT
TRBJ1-2,TRBV19,once,TRBD1,CASSITGGYGYTF,TGTGCCAGTAGTATCACAGGGGGCTATGGCTACACCTTC
TRBJ2-7,TRBV29-1,NA,NA,CSVESGAEQYF,TGCAGCGTTGAATCAGGGGCCGAGCAGTACTTC
TRBJ2-3,TRBV7-3,NA,TRBD2,CASSLLAGGQTDTQYF,TGTGCCAGCAGCTTACTAGCGGGGGGTCAGACAGATACGCAGTATTTT
TRBJ2-1,TRBV2,NA,TRBD2,CASSGGLAVNEQFF,TGTGCCAGCAGTGGGGGACTAGCGGTCAATGAGCAGTTCTTC
TRBJ1-1,TRBV7-8,NA,TRBD1,CASSPYRGGEAFF,TGTGCCAGCAGCCCTTACAGGGGTGGTGAAGCTTTCTTT
TRBJ2-5,TRBV7-9,NA,TRBD1,CASSFGGTGGAETQYF,TGTGCCAGCAGCTTTGGTGGGACAGGGGGCGCGGAGACCCAGTACTTC
TRBJ2-1,TRBV11-3,NA,TRBD1,CASSLEGIGTGFSNEQFF,TGTGCCAGCAGCTTAGAGGGGATAGGGACAGGGTTCTCCAATGAGCAGTTCTTC
TRBJ1-6,TRBV7-2,NA,TRBD1,CASSLAGQGAGSPLHF,TGTGCCAGCAGCTTAGCGGGGCAGGGGGCAGGTTCACCCCTCCACTTT